Below, 5 T cell receptor beta chains from the same sample are listed, as sequenced in a study of a mutant IDH1 vaccine in newly diagnosed glioma. Sequencing used immunoSEQ multiplex PCR; TCRdb keeps in-frame clones, though not all of them. The profile shows about 96,000 clones, around four fifths of them singletons. Time point of the sample: baseline, week 1 (first vaccination visit). Treatment denoted: pre-vaccination baseline after standard-of-care therapy. Sequencing used PBMCs, obtained from a glioma patient treated with radiotherapy, temozolomide or both. The receptors come from a man aged 35-49 years with glioma.

The V call is TRBV9, the J call TRBJ2-5; TRBD1 is a possible D gene (5 bases). This CDR3 comprises 14 residues. With 4 bases removed from V and 5 bases from J, the gap between germline ends came to 15 bases. Germline V lookup: CDR1 SGDLS, CDR2 YYNGEE. CDR3 nucleotides: TGTGCCAGCAGCCCGCAGGACACCGCCGAGACCCAGTACTTC. It encodes CASSPQDTAETQYF.

The sample holds one count of this clone. The chain recombines TRBV6-5 with TRBJ1-4; D is uncertain. The V gene lost 8 bases and the J gene lost 8 bases, with 9 bases spanning the gap. The CDR3 sequence is 11 residues long. The germline gives CDR1 MNHEY, CDR2 SVGAGI. The CDR3 DNA reads as TGTGCCAGCCAGGAGGAAGAAAAACTGTTTTTT. This translates into CASQEEEKLFF.

The chain recombines TRBV11-2 with TRBJ2-1; 7 bases line up with TRBD2. V trimming: 5 bases; J trimming: 3 bases; junction bases outside the gene matches: 4. CDR3 length: 14 residues. The germline gives CDR1 SGHAT, CDR2 FQNNGV. CDR3 DNA sequence: TGTGCCAGCAGCACCTGGACTAGCTACAATGAGCAGTTCTTC. Amino acids: CASSTWTSYNEQFF. Complete variable domain (other parts from reference TRBV11-2 and TRBJ2-1): EAGVAQSPRYKIIEKRQSVAFWCNPISGHATLYWYQQILGQGPKLLIQFQNNGVVDDSQLPKDRFSAERLKGVDSTLKIQPAKLEDSAVYLCASSTWTSYNEQFFGPGTRLTVL.

The rearrangement joins TRBV13 to TRBJ2-7, with 10 bases aligning to TRBD2. The V gene end was trimmed by 3 bases and the J gene end by 4 bases; junction bases not matched to a gene: 3. CDR3 length: 14 amino acids. Germline V gene sequence: CDR1 PRHDT, CDR2 FYEKMQ (reference sequence). CDR3 in amino acids: CASSFNSGRYEQYF. The DNA of the CDR3 is TGTGCCAGCAGCTTTAATAGCGGGAGGTACGAGCAGTACTTC. The full variable domain, with the rest looked up from reference TRBV13 and TRBJ2-7, is AAGVIQSPRHLIKEKRETATLKCYPIPRHDTVYWYQQGPGQDPQFLISFYEKMQSDKGSIPDRFSAQQFSDYHSELNMSSLELGDSALYFCASSFNSGRYEQYFGPGTRLTVT.

This clone was counted a single time. V usage is TRBV10-3 and J usage is TRBJ2-1, with D possibly TRBD1 on 6 matching bases. CDR1 and CDR2 (germline): ENHRY, SYGVKD. This CDR3 contains 13 residues. V lost 7 bases and J 4 bases, leaving 11 bases between the germline ends. CDR3 nucleotides: TGTGCCATCACCAGGGGTGTTTACAATGAGCAGTTCTTC. Amino acids: CAITRGVYNEQFF.